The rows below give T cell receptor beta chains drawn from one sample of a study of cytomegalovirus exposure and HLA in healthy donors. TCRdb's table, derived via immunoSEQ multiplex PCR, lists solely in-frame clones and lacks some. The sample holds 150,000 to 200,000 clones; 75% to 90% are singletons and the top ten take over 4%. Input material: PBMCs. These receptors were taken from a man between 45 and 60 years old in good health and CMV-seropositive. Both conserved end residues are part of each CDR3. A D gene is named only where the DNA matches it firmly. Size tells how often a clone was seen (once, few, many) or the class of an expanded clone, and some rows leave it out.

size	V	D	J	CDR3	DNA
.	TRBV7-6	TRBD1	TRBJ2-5	CASSLAREGQGGLGPPKETQYF	TGTGCCAGCAGCTTAGCACGTGAGGGACAGGGGGGCTTAGGCCCCCCGAAAGAGACCCAGTACTTC
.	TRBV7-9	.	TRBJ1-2	CASSSLGDGYTF	TGTGCCAGCAGCTCCTTAGGAGATGGCTACACCTTC
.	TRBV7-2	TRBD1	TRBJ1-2	CASSIDRGLYGYTF	TGTGCCAGCAGCATCGACAGGGGGCTCTATGGCTACACCTTC
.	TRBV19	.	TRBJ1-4	CATSVTGFNEKLFF	TGTGCCACCTCCGTGACAGGATTTAATGAAAAACTGTTTTTT
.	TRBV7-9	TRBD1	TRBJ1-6	CASSPGQGYSPLHF	TGTGCCAGCAGCCCGGGACAGGGTTATTCACCCCTCCACTTT
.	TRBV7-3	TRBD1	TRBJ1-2	CASSRGGGQGATF	TGTGCCAGCAGCAGAGGGGGGGGACAGGGGGCAACCTTC
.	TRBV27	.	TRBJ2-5	CASSLIGGSQETQYF	TGTGCCAGCAGCCTCATCGGAGGGTCCCAAGAGACCCAGTACTTC
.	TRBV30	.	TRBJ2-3	CAWSYPRDNTDTQYF	TGTGCCTGGAGTTATCCCAGGGACAACACAGATACGCAGTATTTT
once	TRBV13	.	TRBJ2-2	CACTTSANTGELFF	TGTGCCTGCACGACAAGTGCGAACACCGGGGAGCTGTTTTTT
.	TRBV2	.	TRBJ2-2	CASSEGGVPVSGELFF	TGTGCCAGCAGTGAAGGAGGAGTACCGGTCTCCGGGGAGCTGTTTTTT
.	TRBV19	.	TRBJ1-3	CASSQAAGGNTIYF	TGTGCCAGTAGCCAAGCGGCCGGTGGAAACACCATATATTTT
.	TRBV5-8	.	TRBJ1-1	CASSPSLAFF	TGTGCCAGCAGCCCGTCCCTAGCTTTCTTT
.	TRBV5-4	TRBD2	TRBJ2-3	CASSFPAGDTTDTQYF	TGTGCCAGCAGCTTTCCAGCGGGGGATACCACAGATACGCAGTATTTT
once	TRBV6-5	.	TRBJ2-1	CASRKLATYNEQFF	TGTGCCAGCAGGAAGCTAGCTACCTACAATGAGCAGTTCTTC
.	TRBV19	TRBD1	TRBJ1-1	CASKDRGDEAFF	TGTGCCAGCAAAGACAGGGGTGATGAAGCTTTCTTT
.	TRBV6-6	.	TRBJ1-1	CASSYSPRVSTEAFF	TGTGCCAGCAGTTACTCACCGAGGGTGAGCACTGAAGCTTTCTTT
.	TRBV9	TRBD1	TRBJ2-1	CASSDRTGLNNEQFF	TGTGCCAGCAGCGACCGGACAGGACTTAACAATGAGCAGTTCTTC
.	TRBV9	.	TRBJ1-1	CASSLSPKTEAFF	TGTGCCAGCAGCCTTTCCCCTAAAACTGAAGCTTTCTTT
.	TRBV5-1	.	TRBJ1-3	CASSLARASSGNTIYF	TGCGCCAGCAGCTTAGCCAGGGCGAGCTCTGGAAACACCATATATTTT
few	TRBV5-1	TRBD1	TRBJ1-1	CASSTGTGVGTEAFF	TGCGCCAGCAGCACCGGGACAGGGGTGGGCACTGAAGCTTTCTTT
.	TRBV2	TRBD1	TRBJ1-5	CASREGTGGYQPQHF	TGTGCCAGCAGAGAGGGGACAGGTGGATATCAGCCCCAGCATTTT
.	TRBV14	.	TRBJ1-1	CASSQVVDMNTEAFF	TGTGCCAGCAGCCAAGTTGTGGACATGAACACTGAAGCTTTCTTT
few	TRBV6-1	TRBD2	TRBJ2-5	CASSEEATSGQETQYF	TGTGCCAGCAGTGAAGAGGCGACTAGCGGACAAGAGACCCAGTACTTC
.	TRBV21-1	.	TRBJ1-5	CASSFSDRGDQPQHF	TGTGCCAGCAGCTTCTCGGACAGGGGAGACCAGCCCCAGCATTTT
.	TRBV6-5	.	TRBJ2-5	CASSYSGEETQYF	TGTGCCAGCAGTTACTCAGGGGAAGAGACCCAGTACTTC
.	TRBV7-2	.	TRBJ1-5	CASSPGIYSNQPQHF	TGTGCCAGCAGCCCAGGGATATATAGCAATCAGCCCCAGCATTTT
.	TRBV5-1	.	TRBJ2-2	CASSLETGLGAGELFF	TGCGCCAGCAGCTTGGAAACGGGTCTCGGGGCCGGGGAGCTGTTTTTT
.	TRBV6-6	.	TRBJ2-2	CASRPDERGGELFF	TGTGCCAGCAGACCTGACGAAAGGGGCGGGGAGCTGTTTTTT
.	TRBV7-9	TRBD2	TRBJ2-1	CASSYSGGVDEQFF	TGTGCCAGCAGCTATAGCGGGGGGGTAGATGAGCAGTTCTTC
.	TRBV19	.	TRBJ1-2	CASSRPGTFTNYGYTF	TGTGCCAGTAGTAGACCCGGGACATTCACGAACTATGGCTACACCTTC
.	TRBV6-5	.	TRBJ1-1	CASSYSGGEAFF	TGTGCCAGCAGTTACTCCGGGGGTGAAGCTTTCTTT
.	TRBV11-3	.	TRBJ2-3	CASSLGASGGTDTQYF	TGTGCCAGCAGCCTCGGGGCCTCCGGAGGGACAGATACGCAGTATTTT
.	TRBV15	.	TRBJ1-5	CATSRGTGNQPQHF	TGTGCCACCAGCAGGGGCACTGGCAATCAGCCCCAGCATTTT
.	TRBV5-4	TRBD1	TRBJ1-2	CASSPNQGGGRGYTF	TGTGCCAGCAGCCCGAACCAGGGGGGTGGGCGAGGCTACACCTTC
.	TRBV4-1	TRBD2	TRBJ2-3	CASSQRTTRTSGGSTDTQYF	TGCGCCAGCAGCCAACGAACTACTCGGACTAGCGGGGGTAGCACAGATACGCAGTATTTT
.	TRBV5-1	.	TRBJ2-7	CASSYSGTYYEQYF	TGCGCCAGCAGCTACTCCGGGACATACTACGAGCAGTACTTC
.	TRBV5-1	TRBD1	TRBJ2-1	CASATGTGNNEQFF	TGCGCCAGCGCAACCGGGACAGGGAACAATGAGCAGTTCTTC
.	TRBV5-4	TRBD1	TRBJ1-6	CASSYGQGGNSPLHF	TGTGCCAGCAGCTACGGACAGGGTGGTAATTCACCCCTCCACTTT
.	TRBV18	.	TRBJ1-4	CASSPGGEKLFF	TGTGCCAGCTCACCAGGAGGGGAAAAACTGTTTTTT
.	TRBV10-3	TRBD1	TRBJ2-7	CATLTGPPYEQYF	TGTGCCACACTGACAGGGCCTCCCTACGAGCAGTACTTC
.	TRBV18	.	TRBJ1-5	CASSPGSGEPQHF	TGTGCCAGCTCACCAGGTTCCGGGGAGCCCCAGCATTTT
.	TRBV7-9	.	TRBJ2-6	CASSSSGGSGANVLTF	TGTGCCAGCAGCTCATCCGGGGGCTCTGGGGCCAACGTCCTGACTTTC
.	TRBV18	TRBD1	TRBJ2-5	CASSPGQQETQYF	TGTGCCAGCTCACCGGGACAGCAAGAGACCCAGTACTTC
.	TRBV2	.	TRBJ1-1	CASSREQNPNTEAFF	TGTGCCAGCAGTCGGGAACAGAACCCGAACACTGAAGCTTTCTTT
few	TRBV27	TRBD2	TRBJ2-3	CASSFGTNTDTQYF	TGTGCCAGCAGTTTCGGGACTAACACAGATACGCAGTATTTT